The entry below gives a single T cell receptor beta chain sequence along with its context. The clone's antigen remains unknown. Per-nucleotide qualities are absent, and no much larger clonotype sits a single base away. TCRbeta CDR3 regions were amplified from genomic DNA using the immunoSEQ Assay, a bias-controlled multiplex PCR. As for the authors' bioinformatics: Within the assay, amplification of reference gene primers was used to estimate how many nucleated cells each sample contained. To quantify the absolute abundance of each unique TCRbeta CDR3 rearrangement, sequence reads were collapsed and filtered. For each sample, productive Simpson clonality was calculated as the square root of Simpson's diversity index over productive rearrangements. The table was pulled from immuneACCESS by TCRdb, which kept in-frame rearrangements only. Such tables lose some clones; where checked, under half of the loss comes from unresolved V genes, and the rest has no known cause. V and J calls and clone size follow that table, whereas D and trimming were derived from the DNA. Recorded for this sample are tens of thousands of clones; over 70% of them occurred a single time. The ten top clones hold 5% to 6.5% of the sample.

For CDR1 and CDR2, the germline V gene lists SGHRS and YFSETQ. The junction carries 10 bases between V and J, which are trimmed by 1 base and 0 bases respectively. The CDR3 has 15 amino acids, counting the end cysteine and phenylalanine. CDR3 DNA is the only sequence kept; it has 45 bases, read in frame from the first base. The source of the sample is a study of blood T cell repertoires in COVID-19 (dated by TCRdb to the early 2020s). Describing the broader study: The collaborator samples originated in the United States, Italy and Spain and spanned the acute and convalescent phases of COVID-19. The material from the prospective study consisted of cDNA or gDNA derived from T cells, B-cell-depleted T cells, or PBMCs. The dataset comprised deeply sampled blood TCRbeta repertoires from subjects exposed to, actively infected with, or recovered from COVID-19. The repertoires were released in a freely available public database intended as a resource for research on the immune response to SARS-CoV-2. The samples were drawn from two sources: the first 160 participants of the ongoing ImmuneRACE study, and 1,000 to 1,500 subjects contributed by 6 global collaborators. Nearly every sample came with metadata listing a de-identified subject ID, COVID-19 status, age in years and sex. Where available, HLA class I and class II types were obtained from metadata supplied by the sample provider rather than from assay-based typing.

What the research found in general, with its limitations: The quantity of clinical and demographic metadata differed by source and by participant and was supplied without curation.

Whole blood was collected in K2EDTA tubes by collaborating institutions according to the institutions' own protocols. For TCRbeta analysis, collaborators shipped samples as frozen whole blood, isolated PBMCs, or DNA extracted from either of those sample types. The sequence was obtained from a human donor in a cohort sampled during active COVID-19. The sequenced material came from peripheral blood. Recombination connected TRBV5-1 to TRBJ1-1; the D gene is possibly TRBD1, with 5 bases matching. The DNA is TGCGCCAGCAGCTTGACAGGACCACTGAACACTGAAGCTTTCTTT. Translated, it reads CASSLTGPLNTEAFF.